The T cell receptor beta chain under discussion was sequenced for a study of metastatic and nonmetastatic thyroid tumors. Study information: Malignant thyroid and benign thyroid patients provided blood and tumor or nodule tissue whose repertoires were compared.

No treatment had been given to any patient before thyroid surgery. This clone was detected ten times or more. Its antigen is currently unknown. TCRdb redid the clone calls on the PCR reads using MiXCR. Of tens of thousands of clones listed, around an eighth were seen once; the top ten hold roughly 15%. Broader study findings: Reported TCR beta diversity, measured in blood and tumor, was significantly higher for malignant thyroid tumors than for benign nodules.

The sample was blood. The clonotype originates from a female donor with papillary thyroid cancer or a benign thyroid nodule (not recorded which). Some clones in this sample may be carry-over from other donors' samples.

CDR3 amino acids: CATSKGFESRGTGELFF. The CDR3 nucleotides read TGTGCCACCAGTAAGGGCTTCGAGTCGAGAGGTACCGGGGAGCTGTTTTTT. The chain joins TRBV24-1 to TRBJ2-2; no reliable D call. The V end was cut by 6 bases, the J end by 5 bases, with 21 bases between. The CDR3 length is 17 residues. The V gene's germline CDR1 is KGHDR and CDR2 SFDVKD.